What follows is one T cell receptor (beta chain) and its context. The CDR3 spans 13 residues. V lost 6 bases to trimming and J lost 11 bases; unmatched junction nucleotides: 11. Germline V CDR1 and CDR2: KGHSH, LQKENI. The sample originates from a study of T cells after yellow fever vaccination. TCRdb itself ran the 5' RACE reads through MiXCR, one entry per CDR3 protein. The sample has 300,000 to 400,000 distinct CDR3 sequences, less than 9.5% seen once; the top ten hold 15% to 20%. The sequence came from a man between 18 and 35 years old who received the YFV17D yellow fever vaccine. J is TRBJ2-3 and V is TRBV18; TRBD1 matches at 7 bases. This sample comprised PBMCs, obtained approximately 40 days after the first yellow fever vaccination. The CDR3 sequence: CASSPLPGQLQYF. CDR3 DNA: TGTGCCAGCTCGCCCCTACCGGGACAGCTGCAGTATTTT.